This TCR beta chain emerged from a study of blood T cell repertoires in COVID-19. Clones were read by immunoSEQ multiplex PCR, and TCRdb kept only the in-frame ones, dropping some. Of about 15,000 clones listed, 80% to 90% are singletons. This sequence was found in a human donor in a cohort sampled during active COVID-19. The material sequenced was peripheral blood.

DNA of the CDR3: TGTGCCAGCAGCGCAGGGGTCAGTGAAAAACTGTTTTTT. Its translation: CASSAGVSEKLFF. This chain connects TRBV12-3 or TRBV12-4 to TRBJ1-4, with D possibly TRBD1 on 6 matching bases. The CDR3 consists of 13 residues. Trimming took 6 bases from V and 7 from J, leaving 12 bases between them.